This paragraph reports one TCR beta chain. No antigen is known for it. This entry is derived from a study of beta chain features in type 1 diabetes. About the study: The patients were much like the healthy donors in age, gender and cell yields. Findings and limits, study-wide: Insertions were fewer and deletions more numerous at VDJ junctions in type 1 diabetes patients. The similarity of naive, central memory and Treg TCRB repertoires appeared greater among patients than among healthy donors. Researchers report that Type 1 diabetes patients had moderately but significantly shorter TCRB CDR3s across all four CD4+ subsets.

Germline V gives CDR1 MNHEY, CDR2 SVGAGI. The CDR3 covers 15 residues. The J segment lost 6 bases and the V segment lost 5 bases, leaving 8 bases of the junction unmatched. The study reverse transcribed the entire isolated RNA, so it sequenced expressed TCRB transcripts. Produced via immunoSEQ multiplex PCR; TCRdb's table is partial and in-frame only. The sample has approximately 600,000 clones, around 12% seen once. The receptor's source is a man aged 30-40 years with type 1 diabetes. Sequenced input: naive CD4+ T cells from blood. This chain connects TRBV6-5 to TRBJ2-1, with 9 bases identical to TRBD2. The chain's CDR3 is CASSPGTSPFNEQFF. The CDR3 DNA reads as TGTGCCAGCAGTCCCGGGACTAGCCCATTCAATGAGCAGTTCTTC.